These T cell receptor beta chains were read from a single sample in a study of T cell responses to AZD1222 COVID-19 vaccine. Clones were sequenced by immunoSEQ multiplex PCR, and TCRdb holds only the in-frame ones, with some missing. Here the sample spans nearly 100,000 clones, around nine tenths being singletons. The source material was peripheral blood, sampled on day 0 of AZD1222 vaccination. Every receptor here comes from an adult in good health. CDR3s include the opening cysteine and the closing phenylalanine or tryptophan. A D gene is named only where the DNA matches it firmly. Rows give clone size only sometimes, using once, few, many, or a class for an expanded clone.

D gene: -; J gene: TRBJ2-2; V gene: TRBV3-1/TRBV3-2; clone size: -; CDR3 DNA: TGTGCCAGCACCCGACAGGCCTACACCGGGGAGCTGTTTTTT; CDR3 protein: CASTRQAYTGELFF
D gene: -; J gene: TRBJ1-1; V gene: TRBV19; clone size: -; CDR3 DNA: TGTGCCAGTAGTCTGAACACTGAAGCTTTCTTT; CDR3 protein: CASSLNTEAFF
D gene: TRBD2; J gene: TRBJ2-7; V gene: TRBV28; clone size: once; CDR3 DNA: TGTGCCAGCCACCGGGGGGGTTCCTACGAGCAGTACTTC; CDR3 protein: CASHRGGSYEQYF
D gene: -; J gene: TRBJ2-2; V gene: TRBV7-8; clone size: -; CDR3 DNA: TGTGCCAGCAGCTTTTCTAGGCTGGCGAACACCGGGGAGCTGTTTTTT; CDR3 protein: CASSFSRLANTGELFF
D gene: -; J gene: TRBJ1-5; V gene: TRBV30; clone size: few; CDR3 DNA: TGTGCCTGGAATGAGGGATCTAGCAATCAGCCCCAGCATTTT; CDR3 protein: CAWNEGSSNQPQHF
D gene: -; J gene: TRBJ1-5; V gene: TRBV6-6; clone size: -; CDR3 DNA: TGTGCCAGCAGTTACTCGAAGACGGGGGGCAATCAGCCCCAGCATTTT; CDR3 protein: CASSYSKTGGNQPQHF
D gene: -; J gene: TRBJ1-5; V gene: TRBV28; clone size: -; CDR3 DNA: TGTGCCAGCGGTGAGCCTACCAATCAGCCCCAGCATTTT; CDR3 protein: CASGEPTNQPQHF
D gene: -; J gene: TRBJ1-3; V gene: TRBV2; clone size: few; CDR3 DNA: TGTGCCAGCAGTGAAATAGGGAGCGGAAACACCATATATTTT; CDR3 protein: CASSEIGSGNTIYF
D gene: TRBD2; J gene: TRBJ2-3; V gene: TRBV27; clone size: -; CDR3 DNA: TGTGCCAGCAGTTTAGGGACTAGCGGGGACACAGATACGCAGTATTTT; CDR3 protein: CASSLGTSGDTDTQYF
D gene: -; J gene: TRBJ2-3; V gene: TRBV4-1; clone size: -; CDR3 DNA: TGCGCCAGCAGCGGGGGGGGCCTTAGCACAGATACGCAGTATTTT; CDR3 protein: CASSGGGLSTDTQYF
D gene: TRBD2; J gene: TRBJ2-1; V gene: TRBV19; clone size: -; CDR3 DNA: TGTGCCAGTAGCCCACGACTAGCGGGGGCCTTAGGCAATGAGCAGTTCTTC; CDR3 protein: CASSPRLAGALGNEQFF
D gene: TRBD2; J gene: TRBJ2-3; V gene: TRBV15; clone size: -; CDR3 DNA: TGTGCCACCAGCAAAAGCGGGGGGGCTACAGATACGCAGTATTTT; CDR3 protein: CATSKSGGATDTQYF
D gene: TRBD1; J gene: TRBJ2-3; V gene: TRBV19; clone size: -; CDR3 DNA: TGTGCCAGTAGGGGGACAGGGAGTACGCAGTATTTT; CDR3 protein: CASRGTGSTQYF
D gene: -; J gene: TRBJ1-4; V gene: TRBV5-1; clone size: -; CDR3 DNA: TGCGCCAGCAGCTCCCGGGGACGCGAGGAAAAACTGTTTTTT; CDR3 protein: CASSSRGREEKLFF
D gene: -; J gene: TRBJ1-2; V gene: TRBV7-2; clone size: -; CDR3 DNA: TGTGCCAGCAGCTTAGCAGGAGGGTCCGGCTACACCTTC; CDR3 protein: CASSLAGGSGYTF
D gene: TRBD2; J gene: TRBJ2-6; V gene: TRBV27; clone size: -; CDR3 DNA: TGTGCCAGCAGCTCCAGCGGGGGTACTGGGGCCAACGTCCTGACTTTC; CDR3 protein: CASSSSGGTGANVLTF
D gene: TRBD1; J gene: TRBJ2-2; V gene: TRBV28; clone size: -; CDR3 DNA: TGTGCCAGCAGTTTGGACAGGACCCCCGGGGAGCTGTTTTTT; CDR3 protein: CASSLDRTPGELFF
D gene: TRBD1; J gene: TRBJ2-3; V gene: TRBV11-2; clone size: -; CDR3 DNA: TGTGCCAGCAGCTTGATACAAGGGACAGGGGTGGGAGATACGCAGTATTTT; CDR3 protein: CASSLIQGTGVGDTQYF
D gene: -; J gene: TRBJ2-1; V gene: TRBV5-1; clone size: once; CDR3 DNA: TGCGCCAGCAGCTTGGGGGTACTCCTCGTTAATGAGCAGTTCTTC; CDR3 protein: CASSLGVLLVNEQFF
D gene: -; J gene: TRBJ2-2; V gene: TRBV6-4; clone size: -; CDR3 DNA: TGTGCCAGCAGTGACTCTCAGACCGGGGAGCTGTTTTTT; CDR3 protein: CASSDSQTGELFF
D gene: -; J gene: TRBJ1-1; V gene: TRBV6-2/TRBV6-3; clone size: -; CDR3 DNA: TGTGCCAGCAGTTACGCAGGGCCCCCGAGAAGAAACACTGAAGCTTTCTTT; CDR3 protein: CASSYAGPPRRNTEAFF
D gene: TRBD1; J gene: TRBJ1-5; V gene: TRBV2; clone size: once; CDR3 DNA: TGTGCCAGCAGCCCCCGACAGGGAGGCAATCAGCCCCAGCATTTT; CDR3 protein: CASSPRQGGNQPQHF
D gene: TRBD2; J gene: TRBJ2-7; V gene: TRBV29-1; clone size: -; CDR3 DNA: TGCAGCGTTGAAGAGCTATTGAGCGGGGGGGAGTCCGAGCAGTACTTC; CDR3 protein: CSVEELLSGGESEQYF
D gene: -; J gene: TRBJ1-2; V gene: TRBV9; clone size: -; CDR3 DNA: TGTGCCAGCAGCGTAGCTTCAGGGTCTGACTATGGCTACACCTTC; CDR3 protein: CASSVASGSDYGYTF